This T cell receptor (beta chain) was recovered during a study of T-cell reconstitution after alpha-beta-depleted transplantation in children. Notes on the study in general: Approximately two months post-transplant, alpha-beta T cells reportedly originated from several hundred expanded graft clones.

Worth noting for this clonotype: What it recognizes is unknown.

The CDR3 has 17 residues. V trimming: 5 bases; J trimming: 4 bases; junction bases outside the gene matches: 10. The germline CDR1 and CDR2 sequences are SGHTA and FQGNSA. Library preparation (for TCRbeta) was performed with unique molecular identifiers. TCRdb reprocessed the PCR reads via MiXCR and lists one record per CDR3 protein. This sample has some 460,000 distinct CDR3 sequences, with about 16% found just once. The source is a boy in the first two years of life who had a stem cell transplant for Wiskott-Aldrich syndrome, so the T cells may come from the graft donor. The chain recombines TRBV7-2 with TRBJ2-4; 11 bases are a match to TRBD2. Sequencing was performed on PBMCs, mostly from graft donor cells, taken 360 days after TCRalphabeta/CD19-depleted stem cell transplant. The CDR3 spells CASSQKRTSGWKNIQYF. As DNA, the CDR3 is TGTGCCAGCAGCCAAAAAAGGACTAGCGGGTGGAAAAACATTCAGTACTTC.